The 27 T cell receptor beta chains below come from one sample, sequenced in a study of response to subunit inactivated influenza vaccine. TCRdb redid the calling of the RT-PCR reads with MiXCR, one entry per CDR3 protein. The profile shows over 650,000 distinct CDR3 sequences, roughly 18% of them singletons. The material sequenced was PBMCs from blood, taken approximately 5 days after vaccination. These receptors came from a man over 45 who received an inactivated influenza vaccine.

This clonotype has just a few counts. The DNA for the CDR3 is TGTGCCAGCAGCCATGGTAGGACTAGCGGCACAGATACGCAGTATTTT. Its protein is CASSHGRTSGTDTQYF. The chain is built from TRBV3-1 and TRBJ2-3, with TRBD2 identical over 9 bases. This CDR3 has 16 residues. J gave up 1 base and V 3 bases, and 5 bases lay outside the gene matches. Germline values: CDR1 LGHDT, CDR2 YNNKEL (reference sequence).

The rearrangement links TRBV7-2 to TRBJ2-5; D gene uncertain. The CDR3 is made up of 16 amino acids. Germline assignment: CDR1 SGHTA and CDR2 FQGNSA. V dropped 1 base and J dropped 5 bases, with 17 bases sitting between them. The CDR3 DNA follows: TGTGCCAGCAGCTTAGGTGCGCCCGGACCAGCGGAGACCCAGTACTTC. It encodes CASSLGAPGPAETQYF.

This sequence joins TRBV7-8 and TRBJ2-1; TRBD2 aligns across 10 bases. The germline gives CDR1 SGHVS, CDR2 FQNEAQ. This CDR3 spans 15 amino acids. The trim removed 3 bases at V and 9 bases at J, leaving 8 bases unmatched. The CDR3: CASSFLSGGQFEQFF. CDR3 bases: TGTGCCAGCAGCTTCCTTAGCGGGGGGCAGTTTGAGCAGTTCTTC.

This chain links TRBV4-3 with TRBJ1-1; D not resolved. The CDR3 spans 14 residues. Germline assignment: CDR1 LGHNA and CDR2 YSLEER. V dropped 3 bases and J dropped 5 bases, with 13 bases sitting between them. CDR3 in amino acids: CASSHSNGRTEAFF. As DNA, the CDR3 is TGCGCCAGCAGCCACTCCAACGGGAGGACTGAAGCTTTCTTT.

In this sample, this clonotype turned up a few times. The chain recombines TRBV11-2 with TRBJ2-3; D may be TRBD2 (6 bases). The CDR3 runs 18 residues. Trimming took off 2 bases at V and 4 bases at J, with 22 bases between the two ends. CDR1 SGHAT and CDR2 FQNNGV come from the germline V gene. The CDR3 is CASSLRPTSSARSDTQYF. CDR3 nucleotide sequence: TGTGCCAGCAGCTTAAGGCCCACTAGCTCTGCGCGTTCAGATACGCAGTATTTT.

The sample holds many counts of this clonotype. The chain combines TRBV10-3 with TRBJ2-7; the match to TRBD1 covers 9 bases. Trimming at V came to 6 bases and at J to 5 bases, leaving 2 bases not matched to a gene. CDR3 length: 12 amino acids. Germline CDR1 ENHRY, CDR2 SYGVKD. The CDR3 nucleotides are TGTGCCATCAGAACAGGGGGCCACGAGCAGTACTTC. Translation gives CAIRTGGHEQYF.

CDR3 amino acids: CASSLGIAGASFYEQYF. The CDR3 nucleotides read TGCGCCAGCAGCTTGGGTATTGCGGGAGCCTCCTTCTACGAGCAGTACTTC. The chain carries TRBV5-1 and TRBJ2-7, with 7 bases lining up with TRBD2. Germline CDR1 SGHRS, CDR2 YFSETQ. The junction had 12 bases not matched to a gene; V was cut back by 0 bases and J by 3 bases. There are 17 residues in the CDR3.

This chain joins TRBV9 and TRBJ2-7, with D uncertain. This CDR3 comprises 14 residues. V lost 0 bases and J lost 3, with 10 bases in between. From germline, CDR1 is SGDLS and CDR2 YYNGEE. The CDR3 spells CASSVVVGYYEQYF. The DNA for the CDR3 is TGTGCCAGCAGCGTAGTGGTGGGGTACTACGAGCAGTACTTC.

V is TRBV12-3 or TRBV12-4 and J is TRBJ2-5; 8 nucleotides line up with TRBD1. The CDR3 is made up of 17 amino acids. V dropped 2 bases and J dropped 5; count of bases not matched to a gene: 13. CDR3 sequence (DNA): TGTGCCAGCAGTTTAATCGGGGACAGGTTTTTCCGGGAGACCCAGTACTTC. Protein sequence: CASSLIGDRFFRETQYF.

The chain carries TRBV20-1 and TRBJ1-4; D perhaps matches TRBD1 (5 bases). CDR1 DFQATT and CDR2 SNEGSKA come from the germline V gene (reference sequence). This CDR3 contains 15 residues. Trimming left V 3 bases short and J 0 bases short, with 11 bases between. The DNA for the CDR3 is TGCAGTGCTAGTATAGGGACTGCAACTAATGAAAAACTGTTTTTT. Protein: CSASIGTATNEKLFF.

This CDR3 reads CAISELGDSKETQYF. In nucleotides, the CDR3 is TGTGCCATCAGTGAGTTAGGGGACAGCAAAGAGACCCAGTACTTC. The chain has TRBV10-3 and TRBJ2-5; 7 nucleotides match TRBD1. The germline V gene has CDR1 ENHRY and CDR2 SYGVKD. The J segment lost 3 bases and the V segment lost 1 base, leaving 5 bases of the junction unmatched. This CDR3 has 15 amino acids.

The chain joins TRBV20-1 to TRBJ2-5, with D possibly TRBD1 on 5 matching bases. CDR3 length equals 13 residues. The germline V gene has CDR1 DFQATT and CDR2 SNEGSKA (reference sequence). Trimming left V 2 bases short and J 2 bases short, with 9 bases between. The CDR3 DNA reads TGCAGTGCTAGAAAAGGGGAACAAGAGACCCAGTACTTC. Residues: CSARKGEQETQYF.

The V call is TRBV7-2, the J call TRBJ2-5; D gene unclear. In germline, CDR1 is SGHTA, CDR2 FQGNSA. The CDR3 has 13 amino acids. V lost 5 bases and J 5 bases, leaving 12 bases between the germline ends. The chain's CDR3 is CASSVSGRETQYF. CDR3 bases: TGTGCCAGCAGCGTCTCGGGTAGGGAGACCCAGTACTTC.

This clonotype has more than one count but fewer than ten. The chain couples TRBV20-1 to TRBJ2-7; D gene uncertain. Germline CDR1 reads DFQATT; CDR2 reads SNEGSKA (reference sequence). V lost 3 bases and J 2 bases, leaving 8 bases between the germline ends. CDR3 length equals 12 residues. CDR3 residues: CSASPGTYEQYF. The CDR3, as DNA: TGCAGTGCTAGCCCGGGCACCTACGAGCAGTACTTC.

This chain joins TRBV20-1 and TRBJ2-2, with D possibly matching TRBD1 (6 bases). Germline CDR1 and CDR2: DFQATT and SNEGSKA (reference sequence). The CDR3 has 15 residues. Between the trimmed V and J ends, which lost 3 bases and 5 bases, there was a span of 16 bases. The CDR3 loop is CSASPPGVHTGELFF. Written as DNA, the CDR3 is TGCAGTGCTAGCCCCCCAGGGGTACATACCGGGGAGCTGTTTTTT.

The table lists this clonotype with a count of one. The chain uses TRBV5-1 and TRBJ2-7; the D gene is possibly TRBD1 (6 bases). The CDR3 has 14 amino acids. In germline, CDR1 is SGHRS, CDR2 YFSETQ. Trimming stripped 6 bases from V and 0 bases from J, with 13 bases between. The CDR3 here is CASKNLGHSYEQYF. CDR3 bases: TGCGCCAGCAAAAACCTGGGACACTCCTACGAGCAGTACTTC.

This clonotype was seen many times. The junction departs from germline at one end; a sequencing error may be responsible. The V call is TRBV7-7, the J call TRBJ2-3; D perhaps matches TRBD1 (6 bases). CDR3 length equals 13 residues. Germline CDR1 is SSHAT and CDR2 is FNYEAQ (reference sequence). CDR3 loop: CASSSTGRDTQYF. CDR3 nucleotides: TGTGCTAGCAGTTCAACAGGGAGAGATACGCAGTATTTT.

Written as DNA, the CDR3 is TGCGCCAGCAGCGGGACAGGGGTGTACAATGAGCAGTTCTTC. This translates into CASSGTGVYNEQFF. This chain joins TRBV5-1 and TRBJ2-1; TRBD1 matches 10 bases. V shed 4 bases, J shed 4 bases, and the junction held 2 bases outside the gene matches. The CDR3 is 14 residues long. Germline CDR1 reads SGHRS; CDR2 reads YFSETQ.

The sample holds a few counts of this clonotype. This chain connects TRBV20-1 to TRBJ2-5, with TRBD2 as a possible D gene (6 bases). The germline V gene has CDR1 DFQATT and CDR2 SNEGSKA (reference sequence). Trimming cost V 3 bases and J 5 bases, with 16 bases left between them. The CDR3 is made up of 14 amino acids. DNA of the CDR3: TGCAGTGCTAGTGTAGCGGAGGGTAGGGAGACCCAGTACTTC. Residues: CSASVAEGRETQYF.

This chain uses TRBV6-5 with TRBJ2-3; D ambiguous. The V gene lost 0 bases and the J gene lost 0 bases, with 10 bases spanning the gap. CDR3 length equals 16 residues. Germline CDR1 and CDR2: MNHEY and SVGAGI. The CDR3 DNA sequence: TGTGCCAGCAGTTACTCCCCGGCAGCTAGCACAGATACGCAGTATTTT. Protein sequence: CASSYSPAASTDTQYF.

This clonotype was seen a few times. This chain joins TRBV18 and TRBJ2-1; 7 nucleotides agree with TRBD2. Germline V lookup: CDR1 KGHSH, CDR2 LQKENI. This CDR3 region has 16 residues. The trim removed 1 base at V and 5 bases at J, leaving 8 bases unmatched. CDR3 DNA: TGTGCCAGCTCACCACGAGCGGCTAGCGGTAACAATGAGCAGTTCTTC. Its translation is CASSPRAASGNNEQFF.

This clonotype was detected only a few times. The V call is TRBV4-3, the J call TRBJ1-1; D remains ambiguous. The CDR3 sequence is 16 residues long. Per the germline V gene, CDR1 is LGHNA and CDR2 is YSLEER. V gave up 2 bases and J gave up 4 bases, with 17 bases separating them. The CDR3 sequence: CASSQKTRQGSTEAFF. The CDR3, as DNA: TGCGCCAGCAGCCAAAAGACGAGACAAGGGAGCACTGAAGCTTTCTTT.

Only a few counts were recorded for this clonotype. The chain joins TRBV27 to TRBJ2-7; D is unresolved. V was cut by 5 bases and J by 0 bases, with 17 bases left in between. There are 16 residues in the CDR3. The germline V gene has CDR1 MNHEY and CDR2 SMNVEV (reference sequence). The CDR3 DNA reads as TGTGCCAGCAGTCTAAACCCGAGTCTGAGCTCCTACGAGCAGTACTTC. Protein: CASSLNPSLSSYEQYF.

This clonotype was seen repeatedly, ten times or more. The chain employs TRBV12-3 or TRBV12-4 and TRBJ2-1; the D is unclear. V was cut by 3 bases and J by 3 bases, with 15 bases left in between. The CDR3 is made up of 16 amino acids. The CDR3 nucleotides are TGTGCCAGCAGTTTGTTGGGCAACCGACTCTACAATGAGCAGTTCTTC. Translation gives CASSLLGNRLYNEQFF.

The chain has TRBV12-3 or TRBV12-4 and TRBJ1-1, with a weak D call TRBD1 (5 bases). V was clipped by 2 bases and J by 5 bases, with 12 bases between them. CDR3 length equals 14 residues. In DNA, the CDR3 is TGTGCCAGCAGTTTAAAACAGGCGAAGACTGAAGCTTTCTTT. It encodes CASSLKQAKTEAFF.

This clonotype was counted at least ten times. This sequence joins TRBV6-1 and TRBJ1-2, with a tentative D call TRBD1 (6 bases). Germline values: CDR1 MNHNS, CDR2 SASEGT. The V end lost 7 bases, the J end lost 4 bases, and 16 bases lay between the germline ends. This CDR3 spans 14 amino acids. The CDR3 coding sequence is TGTGCCAGCACTCCGATAATACAGGGCTATGGCTACACCTTC. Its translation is CASTPIIQGYGYTF.

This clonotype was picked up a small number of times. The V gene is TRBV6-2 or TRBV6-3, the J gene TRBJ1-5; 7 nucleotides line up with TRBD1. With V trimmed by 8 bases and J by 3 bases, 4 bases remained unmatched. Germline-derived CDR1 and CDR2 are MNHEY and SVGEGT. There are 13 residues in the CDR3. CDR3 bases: TGTGCCAGCTCAGACAGGGACAATCAGCCCCAGCATTTT. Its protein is CASSDRDNQPQHF.